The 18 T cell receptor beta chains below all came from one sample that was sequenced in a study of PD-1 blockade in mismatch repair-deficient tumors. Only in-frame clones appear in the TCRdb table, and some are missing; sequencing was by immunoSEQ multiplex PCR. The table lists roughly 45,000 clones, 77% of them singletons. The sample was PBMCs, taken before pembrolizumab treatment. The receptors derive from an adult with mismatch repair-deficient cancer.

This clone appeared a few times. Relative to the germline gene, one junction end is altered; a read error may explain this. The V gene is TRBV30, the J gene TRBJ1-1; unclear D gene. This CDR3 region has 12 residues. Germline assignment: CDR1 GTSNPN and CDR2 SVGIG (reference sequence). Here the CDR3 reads CAWSEVNTEAFF. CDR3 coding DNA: TGTGCCTGGAGTGAGGTGAATACTGAAGCTTTCTTT.

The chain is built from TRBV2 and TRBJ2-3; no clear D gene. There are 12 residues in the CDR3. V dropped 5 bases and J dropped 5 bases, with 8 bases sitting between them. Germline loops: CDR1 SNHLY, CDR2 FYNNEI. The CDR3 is CASSRLVDTQYF. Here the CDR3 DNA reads TGTGCCAGCAGTAGACTTGTAGATACGCAGTATTTT.

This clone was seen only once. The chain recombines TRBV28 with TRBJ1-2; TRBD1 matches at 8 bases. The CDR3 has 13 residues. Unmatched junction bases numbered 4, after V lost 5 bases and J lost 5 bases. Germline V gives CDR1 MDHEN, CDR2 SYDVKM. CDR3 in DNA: TGTGCCAGCAGTCTAACAGGGGGTTATGGCTACACCTTC. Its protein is CASSLTGGYGYTF.

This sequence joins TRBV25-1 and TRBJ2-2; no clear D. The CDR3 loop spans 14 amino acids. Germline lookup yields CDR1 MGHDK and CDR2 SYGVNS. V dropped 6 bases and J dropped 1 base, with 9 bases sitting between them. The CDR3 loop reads CASSPPGNTGELFF. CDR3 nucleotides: TGTGCCAGCAGCCCCCCGGGGAACACCGGGGAGCTGTTTTTT.

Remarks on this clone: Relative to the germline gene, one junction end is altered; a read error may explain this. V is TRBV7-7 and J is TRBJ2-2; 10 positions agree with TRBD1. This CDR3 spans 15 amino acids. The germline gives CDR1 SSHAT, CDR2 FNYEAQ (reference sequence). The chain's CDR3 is CASSTGQGHTGELFF. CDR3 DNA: TGTGCTAGCAGCACGGGACAGGGGCACACCGGGGAGCTGTTTTTT.

The CDR3 DNA follows: TGTGCCAGCAGCACGGCCGGGGAGCTGTTTTTT. It encodes CASSTAGELFF. The rearrangement links TRBV11-3 to TRBJ2-2; D not certain. Germline V gene sequence: CDR1 SGHNT, CDR2 YENEEA. V lost 5 bases, J lost 6 bases, and 4 bases lay in between. CDR3 length: 11 residues. The complete variable domain, with remaining parts taken from reference TRBV11-3 and TRBJ2-2, reads EAGVVQSPRYKIIEKKQPVAFWCNPISGHNTLYWYLQNLGQGPELLIRYENEEAVDDSQLPKDRFSAERLKGVDSTLKIQPAELGDSAVYLCASSTAGELFFGEGSRLTVL.

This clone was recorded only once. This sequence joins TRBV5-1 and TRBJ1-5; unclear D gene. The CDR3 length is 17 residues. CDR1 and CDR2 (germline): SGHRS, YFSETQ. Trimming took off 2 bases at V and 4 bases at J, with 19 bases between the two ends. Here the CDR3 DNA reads TGCGCCAGCAGCTTCTCCTCCGAGGAGCCAAGAAATCAGCCCCAGCATTTT. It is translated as CASSFSSEEPRNQPQHF. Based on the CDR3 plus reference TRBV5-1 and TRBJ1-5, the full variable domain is KAGVTQTPRYLIKTRGQQVTLSCSPISGHRSVSWYQQTPGQGLQFLFEYFSETQRNKGNFPGRFSGRQFSNSRSEMNVSTLELGDSALYLCASSFSSEEPRNQPQHFGDGTRLSIL.

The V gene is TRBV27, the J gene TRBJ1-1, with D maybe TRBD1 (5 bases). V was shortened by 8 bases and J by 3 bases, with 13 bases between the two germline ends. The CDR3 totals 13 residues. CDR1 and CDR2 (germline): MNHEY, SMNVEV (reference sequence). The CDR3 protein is CASGWGSDTEAFF. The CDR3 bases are TGTGCCAGCGGTTGGGGGTCGGACACTGAAGCTTTCTTT.

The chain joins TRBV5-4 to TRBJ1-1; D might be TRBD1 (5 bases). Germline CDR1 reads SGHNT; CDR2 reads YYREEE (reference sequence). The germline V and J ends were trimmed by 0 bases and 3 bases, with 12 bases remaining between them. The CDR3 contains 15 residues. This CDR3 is CASSLAGRGDTEAFF. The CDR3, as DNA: TGTGCCAGCAGCTTGGCAGGGAGAGGAGACACTGAAGCTTTCTTT.

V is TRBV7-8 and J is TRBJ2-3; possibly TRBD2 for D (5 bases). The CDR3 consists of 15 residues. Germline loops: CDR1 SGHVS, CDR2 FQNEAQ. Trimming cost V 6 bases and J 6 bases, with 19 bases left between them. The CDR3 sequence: CASSYRGHSGDTQYF. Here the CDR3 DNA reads TGTGCCAGCAGTTACAGAGGGCACTCGGGGGATACGCAGTATTTT.

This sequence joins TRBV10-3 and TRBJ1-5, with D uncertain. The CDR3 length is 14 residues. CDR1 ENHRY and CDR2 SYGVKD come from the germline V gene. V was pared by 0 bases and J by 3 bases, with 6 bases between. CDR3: CAISESGLNQPQHF. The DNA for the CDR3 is TGTGCCATCAGTGAGTCTGGCCTCAATCAGCCCCAGCATTTT.

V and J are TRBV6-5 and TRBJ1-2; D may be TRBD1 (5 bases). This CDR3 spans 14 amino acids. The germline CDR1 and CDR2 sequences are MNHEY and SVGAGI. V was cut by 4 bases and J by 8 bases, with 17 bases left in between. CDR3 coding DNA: TGTGCCAGCAGTTGGGGACCTGGAACGGGAGGCTACACCTTC. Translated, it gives CASSWGPGTGGYTF.

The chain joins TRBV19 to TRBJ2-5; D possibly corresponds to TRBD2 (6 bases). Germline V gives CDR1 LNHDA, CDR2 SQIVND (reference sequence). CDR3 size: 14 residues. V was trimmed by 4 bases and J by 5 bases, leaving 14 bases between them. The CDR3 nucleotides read TGTGCCAGTAGTAGGAGGGGCGGGGCGGAGACCCAGTACTTC. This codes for CASSRRGGAETQYF. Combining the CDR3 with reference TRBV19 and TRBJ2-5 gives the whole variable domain DGGITQSPKYLFRKEGQNVTLSCEQNLNHDAMYWYRQDPGQGLRLIYYSQIVNDFQKGDIAEGYSVSREKKESFPLTVTSAQKNPTAFYLCASSRRGGAETQYFGPGTRLLVL.

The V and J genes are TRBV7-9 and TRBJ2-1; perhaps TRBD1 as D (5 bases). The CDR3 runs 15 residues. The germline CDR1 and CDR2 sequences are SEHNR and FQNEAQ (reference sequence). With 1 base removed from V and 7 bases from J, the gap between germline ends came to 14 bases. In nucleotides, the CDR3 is TGTGCCAGCAGCTTAGTGTTGGGGCCGGAGAATGAGCAGTTCTTC. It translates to CASSLVLGPENEQFF.

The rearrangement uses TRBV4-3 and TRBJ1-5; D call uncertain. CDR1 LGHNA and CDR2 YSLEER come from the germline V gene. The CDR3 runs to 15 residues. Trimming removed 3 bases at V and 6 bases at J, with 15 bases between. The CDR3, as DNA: TGCGCCAGCAGCCAGGACCGACGGGCCAGTCAGCCCCAGCATTTT. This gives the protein CASSQDRRASQPQHF.

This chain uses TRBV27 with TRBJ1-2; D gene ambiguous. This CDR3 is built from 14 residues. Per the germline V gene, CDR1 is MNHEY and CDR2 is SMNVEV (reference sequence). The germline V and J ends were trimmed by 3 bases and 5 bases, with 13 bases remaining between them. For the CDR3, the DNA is TGTGCCAGCAGTTTTAAAGTCAGGACGTATGGCTACACCTTC. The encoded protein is CASSFKVRTYGYTF.

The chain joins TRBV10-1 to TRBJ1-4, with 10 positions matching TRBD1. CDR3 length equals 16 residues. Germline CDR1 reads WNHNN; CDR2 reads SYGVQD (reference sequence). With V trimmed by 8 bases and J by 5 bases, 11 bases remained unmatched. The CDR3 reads CASGRQGAQTNEKLFF. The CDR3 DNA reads TGCGCCAGCGGTAGACAGGGGGCGCAAACGAATGAAAAACTGTTTTTT.

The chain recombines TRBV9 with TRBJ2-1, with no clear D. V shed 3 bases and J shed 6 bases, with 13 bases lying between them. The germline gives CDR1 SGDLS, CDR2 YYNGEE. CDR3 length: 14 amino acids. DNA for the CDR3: TGTGCCAGCAGCGCCACACCTTGGGGCAATGAGCAGTTCTTC. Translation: CASSATPWGNEQFF.